This T cell receptor (beta chain) originates from a study of naive and memory T cell subsets (dated by TCRdb to about 2017). For the study in its entirety: The study applied an open-source, UMI-based TCR alpha and beta sequencing pipeline to sorted naive and memory peripheral blood T cell subsets. IgG serology results and the functional CMV T cell responses were in complete agreement. RNA was DNase-treated and reverse transcribed with TCR constant-region primers, mostly using SuperScript III. The research as a whole found: Single alpha or beta chain sequences, rather than paired alpha/beta receptors, were used to define clonotypes. TCR abundance followed a power law whose exponent differed between naive and memory subsets but was consistent across the three individuals. The repertoire findings for the naive and memory subsets could not be validated, as no ground truth was available. Gini index rose and Shannon and inverse Simpson diversity fell from naive through CM, EM and EMRA in both CD4 and CD8 cells. After error correction, only a single occurrence was seen for over 95% of naive TCR sequences, so much steeper abundance distributions were produced than in memory subsets. RNA-based TCR counts may be influenced by expression changes linked to T cell activation and differentiation.

Library creation used UMI-ligation and nested PCR. The beta constant-region primer was an equimolar mix of two oligonucleotides covering both TRBC1 and TRBC2. T4 RNA ligase 1 ligated a single-stranded oligonucleotide carrying the SP2 primer and a 12-nucleotide UMI to the cDNA 3' end. The ligated cDNA went through four rounds of PCR with nested alpha and beta constant-region primers together with the SP2 primer. The ligation reaction was incubated at 16°C for 20-24 hours. PCR2 was usually performed as a SYBR Green qPCR and halted at a preset threshold so that over-amplification would not occur. Every purification after the first one was done using Agencourt AMPure XP magnetic beads. Library amounts were measured by Qubit and library quality was assessed on a TapeStation, where the main peak was expected at around 650 bp. Pooled libraries were sequenced on an Illumina MiSeq using v2 2x251 paired-end kits, and typically roughly 0.85-2 million reads were obtained per sample. Each sample's library went into the pool at 4 to 5 nM, and about 5-7.5% PhiX was added to help with cluster recognition. The authors processed their data as follows. V and J genes were assigned to Demultiplexor-processed FASTQ reads by Decombinator through tag matching, with a single base-pair mismatch being allowed. UMIs were used by Collapsinator to correct both sequencing errors and frequency errors arising from PCR heterogeneity. TCRs were translated and CDR3s were extracted from the conserved cysteine to the FGXG phenylalanine by CDR3Translator, with non-productive sequences being flagged. Gini, Shannon entropy and inverse Simpson indices were computed after subsampling the repertoires to the same number of UMI-defined TCRs. Power-law fits to clonotype abundance distributions were performed by maximum likelihood within the linear range. On one naive CD8 sample, the pipeline and MIGEC gave similar UMI counts, unique TCR numbers and clonal distributions. A set of 6,000 to 8,000 CMV-associated CDR3 sequences, compiled from VDJdb and a published dataset, was used to search the repertoires. The public sequencing data were trimmed at Q25 with fastp and processed into clonotypes with MiXCR by TCRdb, which kept only in-frame beta chains. Records with the same CDR3 protein are collapsed into one entry carrying the most frequent genes and DNA. TCRdb's processing, not the study's, gives the V and J calls here. For this sample there are thousands of distinct CDR3 sequences; just over 7% appear just once. The ten largest clones capture 75% to 85% of the sample.

Of note for this clonotype: Its specific antigen is unknown. No much larger clonotype is one base removed from it; base qualities were not supplied.

As encoded in the germline V gene, CDR1 is SGHDT while CDR2 is YYEEEE. Germline trimming: 2 bases from V, 6 bases from J; junction bases outside gene matches: 15. The CDR3 runs 18 amino acids, cysteine and phenylalanine included. CDR3 DNA only is kept here, 54 bases in frame from base 1. Separate amplification of TCR alpha and beta chain libraries was performed from the second PCR step onward. To determine each donor's CMV status, fresh PBMCs were stimulated overnight with CMV viral lysate, and IFNgamma production from CD4+ T cells was then assessed. CD4 T cells were positively selected with Miltenyi beads, followed by positive selection of CD8 T cells from the CD4-negative fraction. After staining for CD3, CD4, CD8, CD45RA, CD27 and a live/dead dye, cells were sorted on a BD Aria II into four subsets based on CD45RA and CD27. Effector memory cells were sorted as CD45RA-CD27-, whereas EMRA cells were sorted as CD45RA+CD27-. Blood came from a few healthy volunteers, each fractionated into CD4 and CD8 T cells and then into four differentiation subsets. About 120 ml of peripheral blood was drawn per donor, and PBMC were isolated by Ficoll-Paque PLUS density-gradient centrifugation. After sorting, cells were lysed in RLT buffer, RNA was extracted using a Qiagen RNeasy kit, and the extracted RNA was stored at -80 degrees C.

Material for sequencing was CD4+ TEMRA cells from blood. This specimen's cell subset or site label, per the study, means: effector memory re-expressing CD45RA, CD45RA+ CD27-. This receptor was identified in a human donor in good health. Here the chain combines TRBV5-6 and TRBJ2-2; 8 nucleotides in the junction match TRBD1. The bases read TGTGCCAGCAGCTTTTTCCGGCGGGGCAGGGGGCGCCCCGGGGAGCTGTTTTTT. Its protein product is CASSFFRRGRGRPGELFF.